This TCR beta chain was retrieved from a study of beta chain features in type 1 diabetes. Study observations and caveats: Moderately but significantly shorter TCRB CDR3s were found in Type 1 diabetes patients in all four CD4+ subsets. When VDJ junctions were examined, type 1 diabetes patients showed fewer insertions and more deletions.

CD45RO/CCR7/CD25/CD127/CD95/CD27 sorting isolated CD4+ naive, central memory, regulatory and stem cell-like memory cells. Expressed TCRB transcripts were sequenced because the entire RNA isolate underwent reverse transcription. Sequencing used immunoSEQ multiplex PCR; TCRdb keeps in-frame clones, though not all of them. Found here are roughly 400,000 clones, over 8.5% of them singletons; the top ten hold less than 0.65%. The table lists this clone with many counts. Its target is unknown. The junction departs from the called germline gene at one end, perhaps through a read error. The CDR3 has 11 residues. Germline loops: CDR1 SGDLS, CDR2 YYNGEE.

The specimen was central memory CD4+ T cells from blood. The chain carries TRBV9 and TRBJ2-7; D possibly corresponds to TRBD1 (6 bases). The receptor was derived from a young man with type 1 diabetes. CDR3 sequence: CNTGKRDEQYF. For the CDR3, the DNA is TGCAATACAGGGAAACGCGACGAGCAGTACTTC.